Here is one T cell receptor beta chain with its context. The antigen is not known. Across several immunoSEQ plates, the genomic DNA of each subset was split evenly. This table comes from immunoSEQ multiplex PCR, and its TCRdb copy is limited to in-frame clones, with some not included. The sample has 730,000 or so clones, around 72% seen once; the top ten hold 1.8%. CDR3 size: 13 residues. Between the trimmed V and J ends, which lost 6 bases and 1 base, there was a span of 9 bases. Germline-derived CDR1 and CDR2 are SGHNT and YENEEA. This record comes from a study of shared clonotypes between healthy human individuals. Whole-study findings and limits: A handful of donors held approximately 5% of naive CD4 clonotypes in common. Donor scarcity curtailed the genetic and exposure-history diversity represented herein.

Input material: memory CD4+ T cells sorted from blood. The sample's subset: CD45RA-negative fraction. This sequence joins TRBV11-3 and TRBJ1-1, with a weak D call TRBD1 (6 bases). This receptor was taken from a woman under 40 in good health. CDR3 loop: CASRGGKNTEAFF. In DNA, the CDR3 is TGTGCCAGCAGAGGGGGGAAGAACACTGAAGCTTTCTTT.